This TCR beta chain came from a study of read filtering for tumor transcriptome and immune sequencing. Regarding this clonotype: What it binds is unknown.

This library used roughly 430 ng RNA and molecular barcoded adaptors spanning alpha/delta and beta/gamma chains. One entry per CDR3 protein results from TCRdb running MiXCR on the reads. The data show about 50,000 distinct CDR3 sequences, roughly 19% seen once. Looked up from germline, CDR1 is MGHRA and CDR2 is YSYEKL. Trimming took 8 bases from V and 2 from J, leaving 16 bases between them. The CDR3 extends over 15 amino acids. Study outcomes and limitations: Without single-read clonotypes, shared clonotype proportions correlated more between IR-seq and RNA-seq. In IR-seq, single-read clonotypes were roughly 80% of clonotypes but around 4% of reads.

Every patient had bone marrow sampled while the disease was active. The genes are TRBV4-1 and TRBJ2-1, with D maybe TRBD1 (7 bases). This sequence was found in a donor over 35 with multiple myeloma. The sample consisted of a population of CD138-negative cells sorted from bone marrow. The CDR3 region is CASSNQGGTYNEQFF. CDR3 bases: TGCGCCAGCTCAAACCAGGGGGGTACCTACAATGAGCAGTTCTTC.